The 4 T cell receptor beta chains below all came from one sample that was sequenced in a study of OX40 agonist ivuxolimab in advanced cancers. The method was immunoSEQ multiplex PCR; TCRdb's version includes in-frame clones alone and lacks a portion of them. In the table there are some 54,000 clones, roughly 86% of which are singletons. The sample here was CD4+ or CD8+ T cells sorted from blood, taken in a trial of the OX40 agonist ivuxolimab. The receptor source for this set is an adult with an advanced solid tumor such as melanoma, head and neck, liver or kidney cancer.

The chain employs TRBV28 and TRBJ2-1, with D possibly TRBD1 on 6 matching bases. Trimming pared 6 bases from V and 1 base from J, leaving 19 bases between. Germline CDR1 is MDHEN and CDR2 is SYDVKM. CDR3 length: 17 amino acids. The CDR3 reads CASSSSGQPESYNEQFF. The CDR3 coding sequence is TGTGCCAGCAGCTCTTCCGGACAGCCAGAATCCTACAATGAGCAGTTCTTC. The variable domain in full, completed from reference TRBV28 and TRBJ2-1, reads DVKVTQSSRYLVKRTGEKVFLECVQDMDHENMFWYRQDPGLGLRLIYFSYDVKMKEKGDIPEGYSVSREKKERFSLILESASTNQTSMYLCASSSSGQPESYNEQFFGPGTRLTVL.

This clone was observed a few times. The V and J genes are TRBV27 and TRBJ1-1; 8 positions match TRBD1. CDR3 length: 12 amino acids. Germline V gene data show CDR1 as MNHEY and CDR2 as SMNVEV (reference sequence). V gave up 5 bases and J gave up 11 bases; unmatched junction bases: 7. The CDR3, as DNA: TGTGCCAGCAGTCAGGACAGGGTCCGGGCTTTCTTT. This sequence encodes CASSQDRVRAFF.

The chain joins TRBV11-1 to TRBJ2-2; unclear D gene. There are 14 residues in the CDR3. Per germline, CDR1 SGHAT and CDR2 FQDESV (reference sequence). The V end was cut by 5 bases, the J end by 6 bases, with 13 bases between. CDR3 sequence reads: CASSRQRAAGELFF. The DNA of the CDR3 is TGTGCCAGCAGCCGACAAAGGGCAGCCGGGGAGCTGTTTTTT.

The chain couples TRBV7-9 to TRBJ2-1; D gene ambiguous. The CDR3 sequence is 15 residues long. The V gene's germline CDR1 is SEHNR and CDR2 FQNEAQ (reference sequence). V was trimmed by 2 bases and J by 2 bases, leaving 10 bases between them. This CDR3 is CASSLSQLTYNEQFF. The CDR3 nucleotides are TGTGCCAGCAGCTTATCTCAGCTCACCTACAATGAGCAGTTCTTC.